The clone carrying this T cell receptor beta chain occurred a few times. These data originate in a study of T-cell memory formation after mild COVID-19. The CDR3 sequence is 15 residues long. Trimming left V 5 bases short and J 3 bases short, with 13 bases between. CDR1 MDHEN and CDR2 SYDVKM come from the germline V gene. A single record per CDR3 protein comes from TCRdb applying MiXCR to the 5' RACE reads. This sample carries approximately 290,000 distinct CDR3 sequences, 15% to 20% of them seen once, and the ten largest clones take around 20%. J is TRBJ1-4 and V is TRBV28; a possible D gene is TRBD1 (6 bases). Sequencing was performed on PBMCs or a T cell subset sorted from them (not recorded which). The clonotype was recovered from a young man who had mild COVID-19 (a few samples of this study predate the infection). Cell type and time point are not known. This CDR3 reads CASSIHRVANEKLFF. CDR3 nucleotide sequence: TGTGCCAGCAGTATACACAGGGTTGCTAATGAAAAACTGTTTTTT.